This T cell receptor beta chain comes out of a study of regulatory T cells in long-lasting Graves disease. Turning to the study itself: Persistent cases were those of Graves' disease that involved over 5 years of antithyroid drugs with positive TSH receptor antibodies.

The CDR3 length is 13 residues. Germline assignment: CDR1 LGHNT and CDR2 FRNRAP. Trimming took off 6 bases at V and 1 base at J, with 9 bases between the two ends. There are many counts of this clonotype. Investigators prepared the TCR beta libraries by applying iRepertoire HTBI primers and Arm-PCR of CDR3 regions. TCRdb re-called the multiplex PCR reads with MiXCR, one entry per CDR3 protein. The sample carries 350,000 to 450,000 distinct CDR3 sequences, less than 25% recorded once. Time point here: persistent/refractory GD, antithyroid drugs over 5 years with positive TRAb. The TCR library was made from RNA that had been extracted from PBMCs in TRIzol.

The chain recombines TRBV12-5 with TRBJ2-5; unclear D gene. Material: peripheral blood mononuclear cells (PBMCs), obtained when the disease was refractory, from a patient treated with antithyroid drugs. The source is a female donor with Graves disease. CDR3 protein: CASGRTIQETQYF. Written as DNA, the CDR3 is TGTGCTAGTGGGAGGACGATCCAAGAGACCCAGTACTTC. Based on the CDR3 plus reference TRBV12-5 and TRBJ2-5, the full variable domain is DARVTQTPRHKVTEMGQEVTMRCQPILGHNTVFWYRQTMMQGLELLAYFRNRAPLDDSGMPKDRFSAEMPDATLATLKIQPSEPRDSAVYFCASGRTIQETQYFGPGTRLLVL.